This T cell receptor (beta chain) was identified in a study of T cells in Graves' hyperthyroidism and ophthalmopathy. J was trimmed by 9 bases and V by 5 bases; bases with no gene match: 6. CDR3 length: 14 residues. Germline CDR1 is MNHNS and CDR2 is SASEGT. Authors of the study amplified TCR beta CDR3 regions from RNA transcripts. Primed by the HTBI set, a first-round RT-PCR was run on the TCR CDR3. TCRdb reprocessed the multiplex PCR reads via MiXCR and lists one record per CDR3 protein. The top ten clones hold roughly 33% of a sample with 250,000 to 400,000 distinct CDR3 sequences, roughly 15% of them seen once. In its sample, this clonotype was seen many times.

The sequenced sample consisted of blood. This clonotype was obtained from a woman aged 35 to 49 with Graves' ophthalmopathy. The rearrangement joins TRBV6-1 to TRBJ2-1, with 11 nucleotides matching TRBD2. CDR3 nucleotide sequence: TGTGCCAGCAGTAAGCGACTAGCGGGGCTTGAGCAGTTCTTC. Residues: CASSKRLAGLEQFF.